This TCR beta chain was documented in a study of blood T cell repertoires in COVID-19. Remarks on this clone: Other DNA sequences in this specimen translate into the identical CDR3.

Which cohort a participant joined came from the clinical history participants gave. Produced via immunoSEQ multiplex PCR; TCRdb's table is partial and in-frame only. The data contain a few hundred thousand clones, roughly 87% of them seen just once; the ten biggest clones take up about 2.7%. V dropped 6 bases and J dropped 4; count of bases not matched to a gene: 3. The CDR3 contains 14 residues. Per germline, CDR1 MNHEY and CDR2 SMNVEV (reference sequence). This clonotype was obtained from a woman in her 30s who had recovered from COVID-19. Material: PBMCs or T cells enriched from blood (not recorded which). The chain combines TRBV27 with TRBJ2-1; 10 bases are a match to TRBD2. The CDR3 bases are TGTGCCAGCAGCCTAGCGGGAGTTTACAATGAGCAGTTCTTC. As protein: CASSLAGVYNEQFF.